These T cell receptor beta chains were read from a single sample in a study of regulatory T cells in long-lasting Graves disease. MiXCR was run by TCRdb on the multiplex PCR reads, yielding one entry per CDR3 protein. In the table there are around 400,000 distinct CDR3 sequences, more than 20% of which are singletons. The sample here was peripheral blood mononuclear cells (PBMCs), taken when the disease was refractory, from a patient treated with antithyroid drugs. The receptors originated from a woman in her thirties or forties with Graves disease. Both conserved end residues are trimmed from each CDR3.

J gene	V gene	CDR3 protein
TRBJ2-7	TRBV12-3/TRBV12-4	ASRFGWNSYEQY
TRBJ2-1	TRBV20-1	SARELYNEQF
TRBJ2-7	TRBV20-1	SARAKAEYEQY
TRBJ2-5	TRBV28	ASSIGTGGCQY
TRBJ1-2	TRBV12-3/TRBV12-4	ASSETALTNYGYT
TRBJ2-7	TRBV6-1	ASSARTSAGSSYEQY
TRBJ2-1	TRBV2	ASSQGGLEDEQF
TRBJ2-5	TRBV20-1	SAPLRETQY
TRBJ1-5	TRBV6-5	ASSYIRGQPQH
TRBJ2-1	TRBV28	ASSLPGTASYNEQF
TRBJ2-1	TRBV28	ASSFLLEAGDEQF
TRBJ2-2	TRBV9	ASSVVPGFGELF
TRBJ1-1	TRBV28	ASSIPTGVNTEAF
TRBJ2-5	TRBV6-1	ASSTDRETQY
TRBJ2-1	TRBV3-1	ASRRGHGGEQF
TRBJ2-2	TRBV7-7	ASSLLGRTGELF
TRBJ2-7	TRBV5-5	ASSLRDRAYEQY